This T cell receptor (beta chain) is drawn from a study of T cell responses to AZD1222 COVID-19 vaccine. TCRdb's table, derived via immunoSEQ multiplex PCR, lists solely in-frame clones and lacks some. The repertoire holds some 150,000 clones, with around 93% as singletons. Germline V gene lookup returns CDR1 SGHAT and CDR2 FQNNGV. The CDR3 is 16 amino acids. V lost 4 bases and J lost 8; bases outside the gene matches: 13. The material was peripheral blood, obtained on day 0 of AZD1222 vaccination. The J gene is TRBJ2-1, the V gene TRBV11-2; 8 nucleotides agree with TRBD2. This TCR was recovered from an adult in good health. The CDR3 spells CASSYSGTRLWDEQFF. In nucleotides, the CDR3 is TGTGCCAGCAGCTACTCCGGGACTAGGCTGTGGGATGAGCAGTTCTTC.